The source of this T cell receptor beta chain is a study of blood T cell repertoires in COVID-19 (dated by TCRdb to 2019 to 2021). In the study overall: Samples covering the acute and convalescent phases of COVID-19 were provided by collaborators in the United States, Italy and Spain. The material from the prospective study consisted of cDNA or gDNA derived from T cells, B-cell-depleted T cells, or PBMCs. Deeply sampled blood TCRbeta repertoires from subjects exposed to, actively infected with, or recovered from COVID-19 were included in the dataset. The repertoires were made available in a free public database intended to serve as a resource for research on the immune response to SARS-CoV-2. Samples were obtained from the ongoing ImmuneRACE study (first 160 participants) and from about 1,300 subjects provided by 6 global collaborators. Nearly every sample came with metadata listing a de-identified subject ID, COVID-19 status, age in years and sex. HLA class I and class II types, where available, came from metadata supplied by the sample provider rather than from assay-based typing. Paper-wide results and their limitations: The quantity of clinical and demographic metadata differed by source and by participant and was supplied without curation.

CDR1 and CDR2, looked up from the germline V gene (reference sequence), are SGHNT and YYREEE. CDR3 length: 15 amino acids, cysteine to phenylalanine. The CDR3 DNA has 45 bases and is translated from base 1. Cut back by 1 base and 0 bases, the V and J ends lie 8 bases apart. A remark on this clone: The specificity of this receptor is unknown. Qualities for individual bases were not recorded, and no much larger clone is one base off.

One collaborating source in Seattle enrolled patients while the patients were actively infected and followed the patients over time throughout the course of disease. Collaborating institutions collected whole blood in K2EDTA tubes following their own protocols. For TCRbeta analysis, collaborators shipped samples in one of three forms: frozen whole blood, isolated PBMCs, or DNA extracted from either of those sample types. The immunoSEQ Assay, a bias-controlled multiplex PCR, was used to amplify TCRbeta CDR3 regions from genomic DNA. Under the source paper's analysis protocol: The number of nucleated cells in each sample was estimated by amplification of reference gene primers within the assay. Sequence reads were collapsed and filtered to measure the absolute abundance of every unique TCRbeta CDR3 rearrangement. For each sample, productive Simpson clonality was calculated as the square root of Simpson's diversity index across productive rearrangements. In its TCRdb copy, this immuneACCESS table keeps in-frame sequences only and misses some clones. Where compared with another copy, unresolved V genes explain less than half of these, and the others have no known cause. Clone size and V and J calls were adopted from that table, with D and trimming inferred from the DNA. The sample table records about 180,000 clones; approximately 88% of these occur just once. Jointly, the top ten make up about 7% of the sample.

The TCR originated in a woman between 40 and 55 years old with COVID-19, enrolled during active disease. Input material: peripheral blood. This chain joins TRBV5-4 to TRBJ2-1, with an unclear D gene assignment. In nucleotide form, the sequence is TGTGCCAGCAGCTTGTATGTTAGCTCCTACAATGAGCAGTTCTTC. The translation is CASSLYVSSYNEQFF.